Listed below are T cell receptor beta chains from one sample, sequenced in a study of blood T cell repertoires in COVID-19. Libraries were prepared by immunoSEQ multiplex PCR; TCRdb keeps only in-frame clonotypes and omits some of them. Altogether about 64,000 clones are present, roughly 88% being singletons, with the ten largest covering 1.6%. What was sequenced was peripheral blood. All receptors come from a human donor in a cohort sampled during active COVID-19. CDR3s include the opening cysteine and the closing phenylalanine or tryptophan. D genes are given only for firm matches. For some rows the clone size is stated as once, few or many, or as a class when expanded; others skip it.

d_call,j_call,clone_size,v_call,cdr3_length,cdr3_nt,cdr3_aa
TRBD1,TRBJ2-7,NA,TRBV18,21,TGTGCCAGCTTACAGCCCAGACAGGGGGCGCGCAGGGCTTCAGGGGCCTACGAGCAGTACTTC,CASLQPRQGARRASGAYEQYF
NA,TRBJ1-2,NA,TRBV14,14,TGTGCCAGCAGCCATAACGCGGGTGCGGCTGGCTACACCTTC,CASSHNAGAAGYTF
TRBD2,TRBJ2-2,NA,TRBV7-2,17,TGTGCCAGCAGCTTAGCTCTTCTAGCGGGAGCACCCGGGGAGCTGTTTTTT,CASSLALLAGAPGELFF
NA,TRBJ2-1,NA,TRBV9,16,TGTGCCAGCAGCGTAGGTCCGACAGGCTCCTACAATGAGCAGTTCTTC,CASSVGPTGSYNEQFF
TRBD2,TRBJ2-3,NA,TRBV5-1,17,TGCGCCAGCAGCTTGCTCACTAGCGGGAGTTCGGCAGATACGCAGTATTTT,CASSLLTSGSSADTQYF
NA,TRBJ1-2,NA,TRBV6-4,15,TGTGCCAGCAGTGACTCCTCGGGGGGCATCTATGGCTACACCTTC,CASSDSSGGIYGYTF
TRBD1,TRBJ2-1,NA,TRBV6-2/TRBV6-3,12,TGTGCCAGCAGTATACGGACAGGGGAGCAGTTCTTC,CASSIRTGEQFF
TRBD2,TRBJ2-3,NA,TRBV15,14,TGTGCCCTCGGGACTAGCGATAGCACAGATACGCAGTATTTT,CALGTSDSTDTQYF
TRBD1,TRBJ1-2,once,TRBV5-1,14,TGCGCCAGCAGCTTCGAGGGGGCGATAGGTGGCTACACCTTC,CASSFEGAIGGYTF
NA,TRBJ1-3,NA,TRBV4-3,14,TGCGCCAGCAGCCAACAAAAACAGTCGAACACCATATATTTT,CASSQQKQSNTIYF
TRBD1,TRBJ1-2,NA,TRBV5-1,15,TGCGCCAGCAGCTTAACGGGACAGGTGGGGAATGGCTACACCTTC,CASSLTGQVGNGYTF
NA,TRBJ2-7,NA,TRBV19,15,TGTGCCAGTAGTCTTCAGACAGGTTTGCCGTCCGAGCAGTACTTC,CASSLQTGLPSEQYF
TRBD1,TRBJ1-3,NA,TRBV4-1,17,TGCGCCAGCAGCTACTTTGGGACAGGGAGCTCTGGAAACACCATATATTTT,CASSYFGTGSSGNTIYF
TRBD2,TRBJ2-1,NA,TRBV5-4,19,TGTGCCAGCAGCCCAGCGCCTAGCGGGAGGGCACCCTCCTACAATGAGCAGTTCTTC,CASSPAPSGRAPSYNEQFF
TRBD2,TRBJ2-7,NA,TRBV7-3,12,TGTGCCAGCAGCCCGGGAGGGGACGAGCAGTACTTC,CASSPGGDEQYF
NA,TRBJ1-3,NA,TRBV4-2,17,TGTGCCAGCAGCCAAGAAGAGGGCCGTATATCTGGAAACACCATATATTTT,CASSQEEGRISGNTIYF
TRBD1,TRBJ1-3,once,TRBV18,15,TGTGCCAGCTCACCAAGACAGGGTGGAGGAAACACCATATATTTT,CASSPRQGGGNTIYF
NA,TRBJ1-1,NA,TRBV5-4,15,TGTGCCAGCAGCTCGGGGGTACCGATTAACACTGAAGCTTTCTTT,CASSSGVPINTEAFF
TRBD2,TRBJ2-2,few,TRBV28,17,TGTGCCAGCAGTAAACGGACTAGCGGGAGGAACACCGGGGAGCTGTTTTTT,CASSKRTSGRNTGELFF
TRBD1,TRBJ2-2,few,TRBV19,13,TGTGCCAGTAGTGGGACAGCTGGCGGGGAGCTGTTTTTT,CASSGTAGGELFF
TRBD2,TRBJ2-5,NA,TRBV5-4,18,TGTGCCAGCAGCTTGGCCCGGACTAGCGGTCTCGTGCGGGAGACCCAGTACTTC,CASSLARTSGLVRETQYF
TRBD2,TRBJ2-3,once,TRBV7-9,16,TGTGCCAGCAGCCCCGGAGCGGGGGGCCCCACAGATACGCAGTATTTT,CASSPGAGGPTDTQYF
NA,TRBJ2-5,NA,TRBV5-6,13,TGTGCCAGCACCGACGCAGGGTTGGGGACCCAGTACTTC,CASTDAGLGTQYF
NA,TRBJ1-5,few,TRBV19,11,TGTGCCAGTAGGGGCCGAAGTGCCCAGCATTTT,CASRGRSAQHF
TRBD1,TRBJ2-5,NA,TRBV18,16,TGTGCCAGCTCACCACTGGGACAGGGTCTAGGAGAGACCCAGTACTTC,CASSPLGQGLGETQYF
NA,TRBJ2-5,once,TRBV28,15,TGTGCCAGCAGCCTACAAACGGACAGATCTGAGACCCAGTACTTC,CASSLQTDRSETQYF
TRBD1,TRBJ1-5,NA,TRBV6-2/TRBV6-3,15,TGTGCCAGCAGTTACTCGACAGGGAGCAATCAGCCCCAGCATTTT,CASSYSTGSNQPQHF
TRBD1,TRBJ2-7,NA,TRBV18,14,TGTGCCAGCTCACCTAAAACAGGGGAATACGAGCAGTACTTC,CASSPKTGEYEQYF
NA,TRBJ2-7,NA,TRBV28,15,TGTGCCAGCAGCCTACACGGGGGGCCGTCCTACGAGCAGTACTTC,CASSLHGGPSYEQYF
TRBD1,TRBJ1-2,NA,TRBV27,13,TGTGCCAGCAGTTCACAGGGGGCGCACGGCTACACCTTC,CASSSQGAHGYTF
TRBD2,TRBJ2-7,NA,TRBV6-4,15,TGTGCCAGCAGTGCTGTAGCGGGAGGGCCCGACGAGCAGTACTTC,CASSAVAGGPDEQYF
NA,TRBJ1-1,NA,TRBV18,12,TGTGCCAGCTCACCGGGCATTACTGAAGCTTTCTTT,CASSPGITEAFF
TRBD2,TRBJ2-7,once,TRBV7-3,13,TGTGCCAGCAGCTTAACTAGCGGGAGCGAGCAGTACTTC,CASSLTSGSEQYF
TRBD2,TRBJ2-7,once,TRBV28,17,TGTGCCAGCAGTTCTGGGGGACTAGCGGGGGCCGCCTACGAGCAGTACTTC,CASSSGGLAGAAYEQYF
TRBD2,TRBJ2-3,NA,TRBV3-1/TRBV3-2,15,TGTGCCAGCAGCCTCCAGGCGGGAGGGTGGGATACGCAGTATTTT,CASSLQAGGWDTQYF
NA,TRBJ1-1,NA,TRBV5-1,15,TGCGCCAGCAGCCTGGGACACGCCATGAACACTGAAGCTTTCTTT,CASSLGHAMNTEAFF
NA,TRBJ2-5,NA,TRBV19,13,TGTGCCAGTAGGGTCCGGGACTCAGAGACCCAGTACTTC,CASRVRDSETQYF
TRBD1,TRBJ2-7,NA,TRBV5-6,13,TGTGCCAGCAGCTGGACAGGGTCCTACGAGCAGTACTTC,CASSWTGSYEQYF
NA,TRBJ1-5,NA,TRBV28,14,TGTGCCAGCAGTGTTACAGGGTGGGATCAGCCCCAGCATTTT,CASSVTGWDQPQHF
NA,TRBJ1-4,NA,TRBV7-9,16,TGTGCCAGCAGCTTAGAGAAACTTGCAACTAATGAAAAACTGTTTTTT,CASSLEKLATNEKLFF
TRBD2,TRBJ2-7,NA,TRBV20-1,14,TGCAGTGCTAGTCCTAGCGGGAAGTCCTACGAGCAGTACTTC,CSASPSGKSYEQYF
TRBD1,TRBJ2-1,NA,TRBV28,14,TGTGCCAGCAGTTTCCGGGACAGGCCTTCTGAGCAGTTCTTC,CASSFRDRPSEQFF
NA,TRBJ2-6,NA,TRBV11-3,18,TGTGCCAGCAGCTTGAAGACCGACAGGCAAGCTGGGGCCAACGTCCTGACTTTC,CASSLKTDRQAGANVLTF
TRBD2,TRBJ2-2,NA,TRBV6-2/TRBV6-3,16,TGTGCCAGCAGTTACTCCCGGGACTATCACACCGGGGAGCTGTTTTTT,CASSYSRDYHTGELFF
NA,TRBJ2-1,NA,TRBV11-3,11,TGTGCCAGCCGGGCCTACAATGAGCAGTTCTTC,CASRAYNEQFF
NA,TRBJ2-7,NA,TRBV9,15,TGTGCCAGCAGCGTAGAGGACAGCACGCACTACGAGCAGTACTTC,CASSVEDSTHYEQYF
NA,TRBJ2-2,once,TRBV2,16,TGTGCCAGCAGTGAAGCGCCTAGGCGGCCGGGCGGGGAGCTGTTTTTT,CASSEAPRRPGGELFF
NA,TRBJ1-2,NA,TRBV12-3/TRBV12-4,12,TGTGCCAGCAGTTTAGGGTCAGTTGGCTACACCTTC,CASSLGSVGYTF
NA,TRBJ2-2,NA,TRBV28,11,TGTGCCAGCGGTTTAAAACTCGGGCTGTTTTTT,CASGLKLGLFF
TRBD2,TRBJ2-3,NA,TRBV5-6,11,TGTGCCAGCAGCACGACTAGCGGGATACTCTTT,CASSTTSGILF
TRBD1,TRBJ2-5,NA,TRBV28,17,TGTGCCAGCAGTCTTACAGGGTACCGGGACAGGGAAGAGACCCAGTACTTC,CASSLTGYRDREETQYF
TRBD2,TRBJ2-1,NA,TRBV5-1,15,TGCGCCAGCAGCACCGGACTAGCGGTCGTCGATGAGCAGTTCTTC,CASSTGLAVVDEQFF
NA,TRBJ2-1,NA,TRBV6-5,13,TGTGCCAGCAGGGAGCCTTCCTACAATGAGCAGTTCTTC,CASREPSYNEQFF
NA,TRBJ1-3,NA,TRBV3-1/TRBV3-2,12,TGTGCCAGCAGCCAGCCCTTCGGCACCATATATTTT,CASSQPFGTIYF
NA,TRBJ1-5,NA,TRBV12-3/TRBV12-4,12,TGTGCCAGCACAGATAGCAATCAGCCCCAGCATTTT,CASTDSNQPQHF